This passage covers 27 T cell receptor beta chains from one sample sequenced in a study of Ad26.COV2.S vaccination and SARS-CoV-2 variants. Clones were sequenced by immunoSEQ multiplex PCR, and TCRdb holds only the in-frame ones, with some missing. The sample lists more than 85,000 clones; about three quarters were seen once. Sample: peripheral blood, taken after recovery from COVID-19. These receptors came from a human donor who had recovered from COVID-19.

CDR3 sequence (DNA): TGCAGCGTCAGGGGAGCCTCCAATGAGCAGTTCTTC. It codes for CSVRGASNEQFF. This chain connects TRBV29-1 to TRBJ2-1, with D possibly TRBD1 on 6 matching bases. Trimming cost V 6 bases and J 6 bases, with 12 bases left between them. This CDR3 is built from 12 residues. In germline, CDR1 is SQVTM, CDR2 ANQGSEA.

This chain joins TRBV9 and TRBJ2-5, with no clear D. V was cut by 3 bases and J by 5 bases, with 14 bases left in between. Germline-derived CDR1 and CDR2 are SGDLS and YYNGEE. CDR3 size: 14 residues. In DNA form, the CDR3 reads TGTGCCAGCAGCGCCTCTCCCGACGGGGAGACCCAGTACTTC. Its translation is CASSASPDGETQYF.

The V gene is TRBV4-1, the J gene TRBJ2-5; 8 nucleotides agree with TRBD1. J was trimmed by 2 bases and V by 1 base; bases with no gene match: 6. CDR3 length equals 16 residues. The V gene's germline CDR1 is MGHRA and CDR2 YSYEKL. CDR3 DNA sequence: TGCGCCAGCAGCCAAGCCCGACAGGGGAAGCAAGAGACCCAGTACTTC. It codes for CASSQARQGKQETQYF.

The V call is TRBV19, the J call TRBJ1-4, with no clear D. Germline V gene sequence: CDR1 LNHDA, CDR2 SQIVND (reference sequence). The CDR3 sequence is 12 residues long. CDR3: CATTGANEKLFF. Written as DNA, the CDR3 is TGTGCGACCACCGGGGCTAATGAAAAACTGTTTTTT.

The genes are TRBV28 and TRBJ1-2; 7 nucleotides line up with TRBD1. The V segment lost 6 bases and the J segment 2 bases; nucleotides outside the gene matches: 3. The CDR3 length is 13 residues. The germline V gene encodes CDR1 MDHEN and CDR2 SYDVKM. CDR3 sequence (DNA): TGTGCCAGCAGAATACAGGGGAACTATGGCTACACCTTC. Protein: CASRIQGNYGYTF.

The chain has TRBV19 and TRBJ1-4, with D possibly being TRBD1 (5 bases). CDR1 and CDR2 (germline): LNHDA, SQIVND (reference sequence). Trimming took off 8 bases at V and 0 bases at J, with 22 bases between the two ends. This CDR3 comprises 18 residues. CDR3 loop: CASRGPRQGGATNEKLFF. The CDR3, as DNA: TGTGCCAGTCGCGGGCCCCGGCAGGGAGGGGCAACTAATGAAAAACTGTTTTTT.

This sequence joins TRBV28 and TRBJ1-2, with 8 bases fitting TRBD1. This CDR3 contains 14 residues. The V and J ends lost 6 bases and 4 bases, in that order; junction bases with no gene match: 7. The germline gives CDR1 MDHEN, CDR2 SYDVKM. Here the CDR3 DNA reads TGTGCCAGCAGCGCCGGGACAGGCCTCTATGGCTACACCTTC. Its translation is CASSAGTGLYGYTF.

The J gene is TRBJ2-1, the V gene TRBV20-1, with 8 positions matching TRBD1. With 3 bases clipped from V and 8 bases from J, the junction kept 3 bases outside the gene matches. The CDR3 spans 12 residues. Per germline, CDR1 DFQATT and CDR2 SNEGSKA (reference sequence). CDR3 sequence: CSASQGAHEQFF. CDR3 coding DNA: TGCAGTGCTAGTCAGGGGGCACATGAGCAGTTCTTC.

This sequence joins TRBV6-5 and TRBJ1-1, with D possibly TRBD1 on 6 matching bases. Germline-derived CDR1 and CDR2 are MNHEY and SVGAGI. The ends were cut back, 0 bases at V and 10 bases at J, with 12 bases in the middle. The CDR3 has 13 amino acids. CDR3 region: CASSYSRGSGAFF. In DNA, the CDR3 is TGTGCCAGCAGTTACTCCAGGGGCTCAGGAGCTTTCTTT.

Notes on this clone: The sample carries other DNA sequences with the same CDR3. This sequence joins TRBV19 and TRBJ2-5; 7 bases agree with TRBD1. V shed 2 bases, J shed 5 bases, and the junction held 5 bases outside the gene matches. CDR3 length equals 14 residues. Germline CDR1 and CDR2: LNHDA and SQIVND (reference sequence). The CDR3 region has the DNA TGTGCCAGTAGTATACAAGGGGGCAAGGAGACCCAGTACTTC. As protein: CASSIQGGKETQYF.

This rearrangement joins TRBV27 to TRBJ2-1, with D unclear. The CDR3 is made up of 15 amino acids. Germline V gene lookup returns CDR1 MNHEY and CDR2 SMNVEV (reference sequence). Trimming shortened V by 3 bases and J by 7 bases, and 16 bases separated the two germline ends. The CDR3 DNA is TGTGCCAGCAGTTTTTACGCAGGCCCTGGGAATGAGCAGTTCTTC. Amino acid sequence: CASSFYAGPGNEQFF.

About this clone: Other DNA sequences from this sample encode an identical CDR3 as well. The rearrangement joins TRBV12-3 or TRBV12-4 to TRBJ1-3; 7 bases agree with TRBD1. CDR3 size: 13 residues. J lost 4 bases, V lost 8 bases, and 5 bases had no gene match. CDR3 sequence reads: CASRTGAGNTIYF. In DNA form, the CDR3 reads TGTGCCAGCCGTACAGGGGCCGGAAACACCATATATTTT.

The chain is built from TRBV19 and TRBJ1-5; D gene ambiguous. Germline assignment: CDR1 LNHDA and CDR2 SQIVND (reference sequence). The CDR3 loop spans 14 amino acids. V was shortened by 6 bases and J by 3 bases, with 12 bases between the two germline ends. The CDR3: CASSRRGDNQPQHF. The CDR3 coding sequence is TGTGCCAGTAGCCGTCGCGGGGACAATCAGCCCCAGCATTTT.

The chain joins TRBV27 to TRBJ1-1; D is undetermined. V lost 4 bases, J lost 4 bases, and 13 bases lay in between. The CDR3 has 14 residues. CDR1 is MNHEY, CDR2 SMNVEV, per germline (reference sequence). CDR3 amino acids: CASSYLRGITEAFF. CDR3 nucleotide sequence: TGTGCCAGCAGTTACCTCCGGGGAATCACTGAAGCTTTCTTT.

The chain uses TRBV3-1 (or the pseudogene TRBV3-2) and TRBJ2-1; 7 bases are a match to TRBD1. CDR1 is LGHDT and CDR2 is YNNKEL in the germline V gene (reference sequence). V dropped 3 bases and J dropped 10; count of bases not matched to a gene: 6. The CDR3 totals 13 residues. Here the CDR3 reads CASSQVTGEEQFF. CDR3 DNA: TGTGCCAGCAGCCAGGTTACAGGGGAGGAGCAGTTCTTC.

In this sample, this clone is medium-sized. The J gene is TRBJ1-5, the V gene TRBV29-1, with TRBD1 identical over 8 bases. The ends lost 0 bases at V and 4 bases at J; junction bases unmatched: 2. The CDR3 loop spans 14 amino acids. Germline CDR1 SQVTM, CDR2 ANQGSEA. In nucleotides, the CDR3 is TGCAGCGTTGAAGAAACAGGGGGAAATCAGCCCCAGCATTTT. Residues: CSVEETGGNQPQHF.

The genes are TRBV5-1 and TRBJ1-5, with 10 bases that match TRBD1. V dropped 4 bases and J dropped 8; count of bases not matched to a gene: 6. The CDR3 has 14 residues. From germline, CDR1 is SGHRS and CDR2 YFSETQ. The CDR3 coding sequence is TGCGCCAGCAGCCCGGGACAGGGGCCGGAGCCCCAGCATTTT. Translated, it gives CASSPGQGPEPQHF.

The chain joins TRBV5-1 to TRBJ1-4; 7 nucleotides agree with TRBD1. Germline CDR1 SGHRS, CDR2 YFSETQ. This CDR3 contains 15 residues. V was clipped by 4 bases and J by 3 bases; unmatched bases: 6. The CDR3 nucleotides are TGCGCCAGCAGCGACGGACAGGTGGCTAATGAAAAACTGTTTTTT. Translation gives CASSDGQVANEKLFF.

V gene TRBV28 combines with J gene TRBJ2-7; D is unresolved. Germline lookup yields CDR1 MDHEN and CDR2 SYDVKM. Trimming removed 0 bases at V and 2 bases at J, with 5 bases between. The CDR3 covers 13 residues. The CDR3 sequence is CASSLWETYEQYF. DNA for the CDR3: TGTGCCAGCAGTTTATGGGAAACCTACGAGCAGTACTTC.

The gene calls are TRBV23-1 and TRBJ1-2, with D hard to call. TRBV23-1 is given ORF status, its function remaining uncertain. V gave up 4 bases and J gave up 5 bases, with 11 bases separating them. The CDR3 runs 13 residues. This CDR3 reads CASSPLNPYGYTF. CDR3 DNA: TGCGCCAGCAGTCCCCTCAATCCGTATGGCTACACCTTC.

The chain combines TRBV19 with TRBJ2-3, with 14 positions matching TRBD2. This CDR3 region has 16 residues. The V gene's germline CDR1 is LNHDA and CDR2 SQIVND (reference sequence). J lost 7 bases, V lost 3 bases, and 6 bases had no gene match. The CDR3 loop is CASSIGLAGGMNTQYF. DNA of the CDR3: TGTGCCAGTAGTATTGGACTAGCGGGGGGAATGAATACGCAGTATTTT. Looking up the rest from reference TRBV19 and TRBJ2-3 gives the full variable domain: DGGITQSPKYLFRKEGQNVTLSCEQNLNHDAMYWYRQDPGQGLRLIYYSQIVNDFQKGDIAEGYSVSREKKESFPLTVTSAQKNPTAFYLCASSIGLAGGMNTQYFGPGTRLTVL.

The chain recombines TRBV6-5 with TRBJ1-1; possibly TRBD1 for D (5 bases). Trimming shortened V by 6 bases and J by 4 bases, and 12 bases separated the two germline ends. The CDR3 contains 13 residues. Germline V gene sequence: CDR1 MNHEY, CDR2 SVGAGI. CDR3 in amino acids: CASSPWGGTEAFF. As DNA, the CDR3 is TGTGCCAGCAGCCCCTGGGGGGGCACTGAAGCTTTCTTT.

This clone occurred once. This chain connects TRBV28 to TRBJ1-1; 9 nucleotides agree with TRBD1. The CDR3 spans 17 residues. Germline trimming cut 6 bases from V and 0 bases from J; bases unmatched to any gene: 11. Per germline, CDR1 MDHEN and CDR2 SYDVKM. CDR3 sequence reads: CASSPPTGQGMNTEAFF. The CDR3 DNA reads TGTGCCAGCAGCCCTCCTACGGGACAGGGCATGAACACTGAAGCTTTCTTT.

V usage is TRBV10-3 and J usage is TRBJ1-2, with a possible D match to TRBD1 (6 bases). The CDR3 totals 13 residues. With 3 bases removed from V and 2 bases from J, the gap between germline ends came to 7 bases. Germline lookup yields CDR1 ENHRY and CDR2 SYGVKD. CDR3 nucleotide sequence: TGTGCCATCAGTGAAGGGACAAACTATGGCTACACCTTC. This sequence encodes CAISEGTNYGYTF.

J is TRBJ1-3 and V is TRBV4-1; TRBD1 aligns across 10 bases. The CDR3 contains 16 residues. Germline V gives CDR1 MGHRA, CDR2 YSYEKL. V shed 2 bases, J shed 7 bases, and the junction held 8 bases outside the gene matches. DNA for the CDR3: TGCGCCAGCAGCCAATCCATCCCGGGACAGGGGAACACCATATATTTT. This codes for CASSQSIPGQGNTIYF.

This sequence joins TRBV5-5 and TRBJ2-2; no reliable D call. The CDR3 consists of 12 residues. V was cut by 4 bases and J by 1 base, with 2 bases left in between. Germline V CDR1 and CDR2: SGHKS, YYEKEE (reference sequence). The DNA for the CDR3 is TGTGCCAGCAGCAAGAACACCGGGGAGCTGTTTTTT. This translates into CASSKNTGELFF. Supplemented by reference TRBV5-5 and TRBJ2-2, the full variable domain reads DAGVTQSPTHLIKTRGQQVTLRCSPISGHKSVSWYQQVLGQGPQFIFQYYEKEERGRGNFPDRFSARQFPNYSSELNVNALLLGDSALYLCASSKNTGELFFGEGSRLTVL.

The chain uses TRBV27 and TRBJ2-1; TRBD2 matches at 12 bases. Germline V gene lookup returns CDR1 MNHEY and CDR2 SMNVEV (reference sequence). Trimming removed 3 bases from V and 10 bases from J; junction bases left unmatched: 4. CDR3 size: 14 residues. CDR3: CASSLTSGGSEQFF. CDR3 DNA: TGTGCCAGCAGTTTGACTAGCGGGGGATCCGAGCAGTTCTTC.